A single T cell receptor beta chain is shown here with its context. Sequencing was performed with immunoSEQ multiplex PCR; in TCRdb, only in-frame clones are kept and a portion is missing. In the table there are hundreds of thousands of clones, around 87% of which are singletons. This specimen comes from a study of shared T cell receptors in the human thymus. V lost 3 bases and J lost 1, with 13 bases in between. The CDR3 is 15 residues long. Germline-derived CDR1 and CDR2 are WSHSY and SAAADI. These data also featured in a second study, about human thymus T cells. This second study notes: Seemingly biased V and J gene usage marked thymic and blood repertoires.

This chain links TRBV10-2 with TRBJ2-7, with TRBD1 as a possible D gene (5 bases). This clonotype originated in a boy in the first two years of life with a congenital heart defect. What was sequenced was thymocytes. CDR3 sequence: CASSDPGMLSYEQYF. Here the CDR3 DNA reads TGCGCCAGCAGTGACCCAGGGATGCTATCCTACGAGCAGTACTTC.